This paragraph covers one T cell receptor beta chain sequence. The sample comes from a study of blood T cell repertoires in COVID-19. Overall study context: COVID-19 samples, acute and convalescent, were from the United States, Italy and Spain. From T cells, B-cell-depleted T cells, or PBMCs came the material, which was cDNA or gDNA.

Study processing details: Researchers report that nucleated cell counts were estimated from reference gene primer amplification. Some clones are missing from TCRdb's copy, which holds only in-frame ones; the method was immunoSEQ multiplex PCR. V, J and clone size are those of that table, while D and trimming were read from the DNA. The table lists about 150,000 clones, 76% of them singletons. From germline, CDR1 is LGHDT and CDR2 YNNKEL (reference sequence). V lost 4 bases and J lost 9, with 13 bases in between. The CDR3 is 13 residues long. This receptor was identified in a woman older than 75 with acute or convalescent COVID-19. Sample: peripheral blood. The V call is TRBV3-1 (or the pseudogene TRBV3-2), the J call TRBJ2-1, with D unresolved. The CDR3 DNA sequence: TGTGCCAGCAGCCCCCGTCCCCTACCTGAGCAGTTCTTC. Encoded protein: CASSPRPLPEQFF.